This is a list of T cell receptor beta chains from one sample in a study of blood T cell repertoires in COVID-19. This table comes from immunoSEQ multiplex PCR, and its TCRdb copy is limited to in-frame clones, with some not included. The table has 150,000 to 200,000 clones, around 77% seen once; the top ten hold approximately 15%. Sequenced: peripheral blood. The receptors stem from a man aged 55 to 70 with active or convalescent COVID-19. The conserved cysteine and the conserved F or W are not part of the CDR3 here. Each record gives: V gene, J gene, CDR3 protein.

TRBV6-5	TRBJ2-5	ATLGGQTKETQY
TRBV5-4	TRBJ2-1	ASSRVPGVEQF
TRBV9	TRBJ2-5	ASSVSSGLAKVETQY
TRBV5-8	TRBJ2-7	ASSTGLAGEKY
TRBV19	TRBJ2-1	ASSGTSGNNEQF
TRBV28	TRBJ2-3	ASSYRDKQY
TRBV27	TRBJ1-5	ASSLSQTSSSNQPQH
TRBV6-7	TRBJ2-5	ASSYSKGDGIGETQY
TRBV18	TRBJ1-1	ASSPGTFDPAF
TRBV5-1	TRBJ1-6	ASSLVQGNSPLH
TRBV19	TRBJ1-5	ASSEGLWSNQPQH
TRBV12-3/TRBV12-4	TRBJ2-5	ATLKGGEETQY
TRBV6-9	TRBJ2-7	ASSYPDEEKQAQGEQY
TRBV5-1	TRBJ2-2	ASSLVAASNTGELF
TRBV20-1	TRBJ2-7	SASQSGKGHEQY
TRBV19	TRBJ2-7	ASSTQGGEQY
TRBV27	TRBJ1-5	ASSWDRGGQPQH
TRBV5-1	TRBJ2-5	ASSLFPPLAEQETQY
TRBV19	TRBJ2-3	ASGQETDTQY
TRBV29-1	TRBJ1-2	SVIRGNYGYT
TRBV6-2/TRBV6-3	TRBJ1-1	ASSFDRGNTEAF
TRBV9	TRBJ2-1	ASSVSGGPYNEQF
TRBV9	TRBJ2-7	ASSAGGSYQQY